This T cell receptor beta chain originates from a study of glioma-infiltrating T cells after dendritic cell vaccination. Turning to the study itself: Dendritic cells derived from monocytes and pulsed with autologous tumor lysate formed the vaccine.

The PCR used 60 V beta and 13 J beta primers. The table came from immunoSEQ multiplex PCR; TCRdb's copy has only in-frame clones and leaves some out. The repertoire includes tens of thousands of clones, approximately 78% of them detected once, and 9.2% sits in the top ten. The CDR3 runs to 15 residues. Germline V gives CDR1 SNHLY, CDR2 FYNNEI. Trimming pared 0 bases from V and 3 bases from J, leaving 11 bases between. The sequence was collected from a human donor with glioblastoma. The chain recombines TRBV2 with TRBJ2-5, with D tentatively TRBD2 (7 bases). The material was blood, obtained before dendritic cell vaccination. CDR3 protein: CASSEAGGREETQYF. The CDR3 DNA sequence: TGTGCCAGCAGTGAAGCGGGGGGGCGAGAAGAGACCCAGTACTTC.